The 20 T cell receptor beta chains listed next were all sequenced from one sample in a study of shared clonotypes between healthy human individuals. The assay was immunoSEQ multiplex PCR, and TCRdb's table has in-frame clones only and misses some. The sample yields some 480,000 clones, 79% seen once. What was sequenced was PBMCs. These receptors all stem from a woman between 35 and 50 years old in good health. Some clones in this sample may be carry-over from other donors' samples.

The chain carries TRBV27 and TRBJ2-1; possible D gene TRBD1, 6 bases. This CDR3 is built from 15 residues. The V and J ends lost 8 bases and 2 bases respectively, with 16 bases between them. Per germline, CDR1 MNHEY and CDR2 SMNVEV (reference sequence). The CDR3 loop reads CASAPGHLPYNEQFF. The DNA for the CDR3 is TGTGCCAGCGCACCGGGACACCTCCCCTACAATGAGCAGTTCTTC.

The rearrangement joins TRBV2 to TRBJ2-7; 8 nucleotides agree with TRBD2. The CDR3 totals 14 residues. Germline-derived CDR1 and CDR2 are SNHLY and FYNNEI. V dropped 7 bases and J dropped 6; count of bases not matched to a gene: 11. This chain's CDR3 is CASIPIGGAGEQYF. The DNA for the CDR3 is TGTGCCAGCATACCAATCGGGGGGGCAGGCGAGCAGTACTTC.

The chain employs TRBV28 and TRBJ1-5; a weak D match, TRBD1 (5 bases). V lost 4 bases and J lost 1, with 17 bases in between. This CDR3 is 17 amino acids long. Per the germline V gene, CDR1 is MDHEN and CDR2 is SYDVKM. The CDR3: CASSSPSGGWSNQPQHF. In DNA, the CDR3 is TGTGCCAGCAGTTCCCCCTCCGGGGGATGGAGCAATCAGCCCCAGCATTTT.

This sequence joins TRBV5-6 and TRBJ2-3; D is ambiguous. Looked up from germline, CDR1 is SGHDT and CDR2 is YYEEEE. V was cut by 1 base and J by 1 base, with 16 bases left in between. The CDR3 is 17 residues long. In DNA, the CDR3 is TGTGCCAGCAGCTTGTCGGCAGTTCGAATCCGCACAGATACGCAGTATTTT. It translates to CASSLSAVRIRTDTQYF.

This clone showed up just once. The chain links TRBV27 to TRBJ2-1; D not certain. This CDR3 region has 12 residues. Germline CDR1 is MNHEY and CDR2 is SMNVEV (reference sequence). Trimming took 4 bases from V and 8 from J, leaving 9 bases between them. The CDR3 sequence is CASSSHPHEQFF. Written as DNA, the CDR3 is TGTGCCAGCAGTTCCCACCCACATGAGCAGTTCTTC.

The chain combines TRBV27 with TRBJ2-5; D might be TRBD2 (6 bases). The end of the DNA aligns better with TRBJ2-7, so the J call may be wrong. CDR3 size: 15 residues. Germline V gives CDR1 MNHEY, CDR2 SMNVEV (reference sequence). The CDR3: CASSRAAPGTYEQYF. CDR3 nucleotide sequence: TGTGCCAGCAGCCGAGCTGCGCCTGGGACTTACGAGCAGTACTTC.

This sequence joins TRBV27 and TRBJ2-1, with D possibly TRBD1 on 6 matching bases. V lost 5 bases to trimming and J lost 3 bases, with 14 bases between them. The CDR3 totals 15 residues. In germline, CDR1 is MNHEY, CDR2 SMNVEV (reference sequence). CDR3 in DNA: TGTGCCAGCAGTATTACATGGGACAACTACAATGAGCAGTTCTTC. Its translation: CASSITWDNYNEQFF.

The gene calls are TRBV5-4 and TRBJ1-4, with D possibly matching TRBD1 (5 bases). The V end lost 4 bases, the J end lost 3 bases, and 10 bases lay between the germline ends. Germline CDR1 is SGHNT and CDR2 is YYREEE (reference sequence). There are 14 residues in the CDR3. CDR3 DNA sequence: TGTGCCAGCAGCGGGCAGGGAGCTAATGAAAAACTGTTTTTT. It encodes CASSGQGANEKLFF.

This sequence joins TRBV2 and TRBJ2-3; D is uncertain. Trimming shortened V by 5 bases and J by 0 bases, and 9 bases separated the two germline ends. Germline values: CDR1 SNHLY, CDR2 FYNNEI. The CDR3 is 14 residues long. CDR3 protein: CASSSNPSTDTQYF. The CDR3 region has the DNA TGTGCCAGCAGTAGCAATCCAAGCACAGATACGCAGTATTTT.

This clone is a singleton in its sample. This chain joins TRBV11-1 and TRBJ2-3; 8 bases map to TRBD2. V trimming: 1 base; J trimming: 3 bases; junction bases outside the gene matches: 6. The germline V gene encodes CDR1 SGHAT and CDR2 FQDESV (reference sequence). The CDR3 extends over 16 amino acids. For the CDR3, the DNA is TGTGCCAGCAGCTTAGGTACTCGGGGGGGAACAGATACGCAGTATTTT. Translation gives CASSLGTRGGTDTQYF.

V gene TRBV28 combines with J gene TRBJ2-7; possible D gene TRBD2, 6 bases. CDR3 length equals 16 residues. V was trimmed by 7 bases and J by 0 bases, leaving 19 bases between them. Germline V gene data show CDR1 as MDHEN and CDR2 as SYDVKM. The CDR3 sequence: CASTGSSATSSYEQYF. CDR3 DNA: TGTGCCAGCACCGGATCTAGCGCCACGAGCTCCTACGAGCAGTACTTC.

This chain joins TRBV7-8 and TRBJ1-5; D gene uncertain. Trimming shortened V by 5 bases and J by 9 bases, and 14 bases separated the two germline ends. Germline assignment: CDR1 SGHVS and CDR2 FQNEAQ. The CDR3 totals 13 residues. The CDR3, as DNA: TGTGCCAGCAGCCGACAACCCAGAGGGCCCCAGCATTTT. Translating it yields CASSRQPRGPQHF.

In this sample, this clone turned up once. CDR3: CASSLTGLANTGELFF. In DNA form, the CDR3 reads TGTGCCAGCAGCTTAACCGGACTAGCGAACACCGGGGAGCTGTTTTTT. V usage is TRBV7-3 and J usage is TRBJ2-2; 7 bases line up with TRBD2. Germline CDR1 and CDR2: SGHTA and FQGTGA. The CDR3 extends over 16 amino acids. V gave up 0 bases and J gave up 0 bases; unmatched junction bases: 1. The full variable domain, rest sourced from reference TRBV7-3 and TRBJ2-2, is GAGVSQTPSNKVTEKGKYVELRCDPISGHTALYWYRQSLGQGPEFLIYFQGTGAADDSGLPNDRFFAVRPEGSVSTLKIQRTERGDSAVYLCASSLTGLANTGELFFGEGSRLTVL.

This clone was picked up one time. CDR3 in amino acids: CASSFPPSMNTEAFF. CDR3 DNA: TGTGCCAGCAGTTTCCCGCCGTCCATGAACACTGAAGCTTTCTTT. The chain recombines TRBV28 with TRBJ1-1; D ambiguous. Germline values: CDR1 MDHEN, CDR2 SYDVKM. V was trimmed by 3 bases and J by 0 bases, leaving 11 bases between them. CDR3 length: 15 amino acids. The variable domain in full, with the rest retrieved from reference TRBV28 and TRBJ1-1, is DVKVTQSSRYLVKRTGEKVFLECVQDMDHENMFWYRQDPGLGLRLIYFSYDVKMKEKGDIPEGYSVSREKKERFSLILESASTNQTSMYLCASSFPPSMNTEAFFGQGTRLTVV.

This chain links TRBV7-9 with TRBJ2-1; D is possibly TRBD2 (5 bases). The CDR3 has 16 residues. Germline V gives CDR1 SEHNR, CDR2 FQNEAQ (reference sequence). V was pared by 5 bases and J by 5 bases, with 19 bases between. The CDR3 sequence is CASSDLPGGENNEQFF. CDR3 DNA sequence: TGTGCCAGCAGCGACCTGCCTGGTGGGGAGAACAATGAGCAGTTCTTC.

The rearrangement joins TRBV9 to TRBJ1-2; 7 bases are a match to TRBD1. From germline, CDR1 is SGDLS and CDR2 YYNGEE. Trimming removed 4 bases from V and 7 bases from J; junction bases left unmatched: 13. CDR3 size: 15 residues. CDR3 sequence reads: CASSKRDRDILGYTF. DNA of the CDR3: TGTGCCAGCAGCAAACGAGACAGGGACATTCTTGGCTACACCTTC.

The chain recombines TRBV2 with TRBJ2-1; D may be TRBD1 (5 bases). The V and J ends lost 2 bases and 12 bases respectively, with 8 bases between them. The CDR3 loop spans 11 amino acids. CDR1 and CDR2 (germline): SNHLY, FYNNEI. The CDR3 coding sequence is TGTGCCAGCAGTGAAAGTGGGGCGCAGTTCTTC. Translation: CASSESGAQFF.

Turning to this clone: A far larger clone is one nucleotide away, so this likely arose from a read error. The rearrangement uses TRBV5-1 and TRBJ2-5, with a tentative D call TRBD2 (7 bases). CDR1 is SGHRS, CDR2 YFSETQ, per germline. This CDR3 spans 14 amino acids. This chain's CDR3 is CTSSSAGAKETQYF. The CDR3 DNA sequence: TGCACCAGCAGCTCTGCGGGGGCGAAGGAGACCCAGTACTTC.

CDR3 DNA sequence: TGCGCCAGCAGCTTCCGGGACAGCTTCTATGGCTACACCTTC. Protein sequence: CASSFRDSFYGYTF. This chain links TRBV5-1 with TRBJ1-2; 7 nucleotides line up with TRBD1. Germline trimming cut 2 bases from V and 4 bases from J; bases unmatched to any gene: 5. CDR1 is SGHRS and CDR2 is YFSETQ in the germline V gene. This CDR3 region has 14 residues. Full variable domain (remainder filled in from reference TRBV5-1 and TRBJ1-2): KAGVTQTPRYLIKTRGQQVTLSCSPISGHRSVSWYQQTPGQGLQFLFEYFSETQRNKGNFPGRFSGRQFSNSRSEMNVSTLELGDSALYLCASSFRDSFYGYTFGSGTRLTVV.

The V call is TRBV10-3, the J call TRBJ2-3, with TRBD2 identical over 7 bases. Germline lookup yields CDR1 ENHRY and CDR2 SYGVKD. The V gene end was trimmed by 10 bases and the J gene end by 9 bases; junction bases not matched to a gene: 22. CDR3 length: 16 amino acids. CDR3 nucleotide sequence: TGTGCCACTGGGGGGGGTAGAGCGGTGGGATGGGAGACGCAGTATTTT. As protein: CATGGGRAVGWETQYF.